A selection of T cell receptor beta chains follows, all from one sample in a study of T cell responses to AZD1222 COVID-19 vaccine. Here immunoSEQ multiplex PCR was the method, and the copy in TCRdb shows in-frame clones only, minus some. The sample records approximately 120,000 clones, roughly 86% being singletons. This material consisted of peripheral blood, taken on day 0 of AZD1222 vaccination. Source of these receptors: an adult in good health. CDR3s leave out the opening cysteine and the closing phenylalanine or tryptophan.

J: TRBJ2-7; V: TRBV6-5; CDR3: ASSQIYEQY
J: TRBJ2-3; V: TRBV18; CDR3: ASSQGQTDTQY
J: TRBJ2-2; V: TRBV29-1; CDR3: SVQIAGGANTGELF
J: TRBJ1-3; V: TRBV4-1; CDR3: ASSQGGNTIY
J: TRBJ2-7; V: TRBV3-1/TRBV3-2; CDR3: ASSEDNYEQY
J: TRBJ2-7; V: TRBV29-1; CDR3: SVDTSSFGEQY
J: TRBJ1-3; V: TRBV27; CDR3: ASSLSGRSGNTIY
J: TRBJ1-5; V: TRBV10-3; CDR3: AISESPLAPSVDQPQH
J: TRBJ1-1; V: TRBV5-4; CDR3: ASSLQGVNTEAF
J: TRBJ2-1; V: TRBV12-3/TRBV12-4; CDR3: ASRLRHEQF
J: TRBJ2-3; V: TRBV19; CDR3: ASSPRTGMLGTDTQY
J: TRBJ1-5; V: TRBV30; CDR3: AWSLWNSNQPQH
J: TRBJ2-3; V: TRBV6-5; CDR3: ASSPGDGALDTQY
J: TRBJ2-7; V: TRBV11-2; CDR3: ASSFGWGLTYEQY
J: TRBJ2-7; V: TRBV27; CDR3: ASSLVGGYYEQY
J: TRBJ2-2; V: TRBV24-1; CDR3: ATGGTGELF
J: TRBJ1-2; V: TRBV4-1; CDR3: ASSQPHRDGPNYGYT
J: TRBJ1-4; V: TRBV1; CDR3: TSSQGRTGGATNEKLF
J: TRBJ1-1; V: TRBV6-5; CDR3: ASTQQGFRNTEAF
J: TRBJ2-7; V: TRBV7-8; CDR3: ASSSQAGQGPHEQY
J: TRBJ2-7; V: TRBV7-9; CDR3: ASSPWTAMGYEQY
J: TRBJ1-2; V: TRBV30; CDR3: AWSVDRAGFANYGYT
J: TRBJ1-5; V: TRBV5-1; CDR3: ASSLQGGGNQPQH
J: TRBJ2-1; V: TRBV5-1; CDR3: ASSSDRASYNEQF
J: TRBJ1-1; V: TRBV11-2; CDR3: ASSLGRTGMNTEAF
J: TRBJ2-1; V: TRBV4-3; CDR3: ASGRDSSYNEQF
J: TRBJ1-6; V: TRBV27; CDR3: ASSPPGHLNSPLH